The 26 T cell receptor beta chains in this list originate from one sample, sequenced in a study of glioma-infiltrating T cells. Using RNA template, CDR3s of TCR alpha and beta were amplified with iRepertoire arm-PCR. One entry per CDR3 protein results from TCRdb running MiXCR on the multiplex PCR reads. The sample contains a few hundred thousand distinct CDR3 sequences, 41% of which appear only once. The specimen was glioma tissue, nonneoplastic brain tissue, or PBMCs (not recorded which). The receptors were gathered from a human donor with low-grade glioma or glioblastoma, undergoing nonglioma brain surgery, or in good health (not recorded which).

The genes are TRBV20-1 and TRBJ2-3, with D maybe TRBD2 (6 bases). CDR3 size: 14 residues. Germline CDR1 is DFQATT and CDR2 is SNEGSKA (reference sequence). V gave up 2 bases and J gave up 2 bases, with 11 bases separating them. The CDR3, as DNA: TGCAGTGCTAGATCGGGACTGAACACAGATACGCAGTATTTT. Residues: CSARSGLNTDTQYF.

About this clonotype itself: The CDR3 does not close with the conserved phenylalanine or tryptophan, likely indicating a read error. The chain uses TRBV6-2 or TRBV6-3 and TRBJ2-3, with D tentatively TRBD1 (6 bases). The CDR3 runs to 14 residues. From germline, CDR1 is MNHEY and CDR2 SVGEGT. Trimming pared 6 bases from V and 8 bases from J, leaving 18 bases between. This CDR3 reads CASSQRTVQGTQYL. For the CDR3, the DNA is TGTGCCAGCAGCCAGAGGACGGTACAGGGTACGCAGTATCTT.

The chain joins TRBV12-3 or TRBV12-4 to TRBJ2-5; 8 bases line up with TRBD2. The V segment lost 5 bases and the J segment 4 bases; nucleotides outside the gene matches: 9. This CDR3 contains 15 residues. The CDR3 DNA is TGTGCCAGCAGTACCGGGACTAGTAGTCGAGAGACCCAGTACTTC. Protein: CASSTGTSSRETQYF.

The chain carries TRBV25-1 and TRBJ2-3; D not resolved. Germline assignment: CDR1 MGHDK and CDR2 SYGVNS. This CDR3 is 16 amino acids long. The V end lost 5 bases, the J end lost 3 bases, and 18 bases lay between the germline ends. CDR3 DNA: TGTGCCAGCAGTCTTCCGGTTGGGGTGGGGACAGATACGCAGTATTTT. It is translated as CASSLPVGVGTDTQYF.

Note on this clonotype: Mismatch with germline at one junction end may stem from a read error. CDR3 sequence (DNA): TGCAGTGCTAGAGATCCGGGACTAGCGCGGAATGAGCAGCTCTTC. It translates to CSARDPGLARNEQLF. The genes are TRBV20-1 and TRBJ2-1; TRBD2 aligns across 10 bases. The length of the CDR3 is 15 residues. Germline V gene data show CDR1 as DFQATT and CDR2 as SNEGSKA (reference sequence).

This clonotype was counted a few times. This chain connects TRBV15 to TRBJ2-1, with D possibly being TRBD2 (5 bases). The CDR3 length is 16 residues. CDR1 is LNHNV and CDR2 is YYDKDF in the germline V gene (reference sequence). Trimming took 0 bases from V and 7 from J, leaving 16 bases between them. CDR3 bases: TGTGCCACCAGCAGAGATAAGGGCTCCAGAGGGAATGAGCAGTTCTTC. As protein: CATSRDKGSRGNEQFF.

The V and J genes are TRBV27 and TRBJ2-3, with 8 bases matching TRBD2. With 4 bases clipped from V and 2 bases from J, the junction kept 14 bases outside the gene matches. This CDR3 is 18 amino acids long. Germline CDR1 reads MNHEY; CDR2 reads SMNVEV (reference sequence). The CDR3 is CASSSIPVGAGATDTQYF. The DNA for the CDR3 is TGTGCCAGCAGTTCCATACCCGTCGGAGCGGGAGCCACAGATACGCAGTATTTT.

Concerning this clonotype itself: One base away lies a much larger clone, so this may be a sequencing read error. The CDR3 loop is CASSLTSLWQFF. CDR3 coding DNA: TGTGCCAGCAGTTTAACCAGCCTGTGGCAGTTCTTC. The chain is built from TRBV27 and TRBJ2-1; D remains ambiguous. The germline CDR1 and CDR2 sequences are MNHEY and SMNVEV (reference sequence). With 2 bases removed from V and 12 bases from J, the gap between germline ends came to 11 bases. CDR3 length: 12 residues.

This clonotype was observed many times. The chain is built from TRBV28 and TRBJ1-5; TRBD1 aligns across 8 bases. The CDR3 has 14 amino acids. With 5 bases clipped from V and 7 bases from J, the junction kept 7 bases outside the gene matches. CDR1 MDHEN and CDR2 SYDVKM come from the germline V gene. The CDR3 region is CASSPDRVVQPQHF. CDR3 DNA: TGTGCCAGCAGTCCGGACAGGGTTGTGCAGCCCCAGCATTTT.

This clonotype came up a few times. The chain employs TRBV4-2 and TRBJ2-7; 11 positions agree with TRBD1. V dropped 3 bases and J dropped 4; count of bases not matched to a gene: 11. This CDR3 is built from 17 residues. CDR1 LGHNA and CDR2 YNFKEQ come from the germline V gene. CDR3 DNA: TGTGCCAGCAGCCACCCGACTACGGGACAGGGGGGGTACGAGCAGTACTTC. It encodes CASSHPTTGQGGYEQYF.

A remark on this clonotype: At one of its ends the junction is not consistent with the germline gene, which may arise from a read error. The chain recombines TRBV28 with TRBJ2-1, with D possibly matching TRBD1 (6 bases). The germline V gene has CDR1 MDHEN and CDR2 SYDVKM. There are 16 residues in the CDR3. This CDR3 reads CASSPLGQRSYNEQFF. The CDR3 nucleotides read TGTGCCAGCAGTCCACTCGGACAGAGATCCTACAACGAGCAGTTCTTC.

As regards this clonotype: A read error may be the cause here, since a much bigger clone is one base away. The rearrangement uses TRBV27 and TRBJ1-1; D unclear. CDR1 and CDR2 from the germline V gene are MNHEY and SMNVEV (reference sequence). CDR3 size: 15 residues. The V gene lost 3 bases and the J gene lost 0 bases, with 11 bases spanning the gap. Here the CDR3 reads CASSLVVQMNTEAFF. The CDR3 nucleotides read TGTGCCAGCAGTTTGGTAGTACAGATGAACACTGAAGCTTTCTTT.

This clonotype was recorded a few times. The chain is built from TRBV6-2 or TRBV6-3 and TRBJ2-5; D may be TRBD2 (5 bases). The germline V and J ends were trimmed by 2 bases and 5 bases, with 12 bases remaining between them. This CDR3 has 14 residues. The germline CDR1 and CDR2 sequences are MNHEY and SVGEGT. This CDR3 is CASSYQLARETQYF. For the CDR3, the DNA is TGTGCCAGCAGTTACCAGTTAGCGAGGGAGACCCAGTACTTC.

The chain employs TRBV4-2 and TRBJ2-3, with TRBD2 matching 10 bases. Trimming cost V 1 base and J 8 bases; bases outside gene matches: 6. Germline CDR1 reads LGHNA; CDR2 reads YNFKEQ. The CDR3 length is 15 residues. CDR3 nucleotide sequence: TGTGCCAGCAGCCAAGGCCTAGCGGGAGATGTTACGCAGTATTTT. As protein: CASSQGLAGDVTQYF.

This clonotype appeared a single time. At one end, the junction sequence differs from germline, possibly due to a read error. The CDR3 spells CAISEVGTHSGGARNIQYF. The CDR3 region has the DNA TGTGCCATCAGTGAGGTCGGGACTCATTCCGGGGGTGCCAGAAACATTCAGTACTTC. The gene calls are TRBV10-3 and TRBJ2-4; weak D call: TRBD2 (6 bases). The CDR3 covers 19 residues. Germline lookup yields CDR1 ENHRY and CDR2 SYGVKD.

Here the CDR3 reads CASRDLSGNEQFF. The CDR3 coding sequence is TGCGCCAGCCGGGACTTATCAGGCAATGAGCAGTTCTTC. V is TRBV5-1 and J is TRBJ2-1; possible D gene TRBD2, 6 bases. This CDR3 has 13 amino acids. CDR1 and CDR2 from the germline V gene are SGHRS and YFSETQ. Trimming took 7 bases from V and 6 from J, leaving 14 bases between them.

Concerning this clonotype itself: Possible read error: a much larger clone is one base away. The chain links TRBV6-1 to TRBJ2-7; D possibly uses TRBD1 or TRBD2 (6 bases each). Germline-derived CDR1 and CDR2 are MNHNS and SASEGT. The germline V and J ends were trimmed by 6 bases and 7 bases, with 16 bases remaining between them. CDR3 length: 13 amino acids. CDR3 loop: CASSKTGANEQYF. The DNA for the CDR3 is TGTGCCAGCAGCAAAACGGGGGCGAATGAGCAGTACTTC.

Comments on this clonotype: A much larger clonotype is one base distant, so this may be a read error. The rearrangement uses TRBV20-1 and TRBJ1-1; the D is unclear. Looked up from germline, CDR1 is DFQATT and CDR2 is SNEGSKA (reference sequence). This CDR3 is built from 13 residues. The CDR3 DNA follows: TGCAGTGCTGGACCGGACGGGAACACTGGAGCTTTCTTT. Amino acids: CSAGPDGNTGAFF.

In its sample, this clonotype was seen a few times. The J gene is TRBJ1-1, the V gene TRBV20-1; 7 positions match TRBD1. Germline V gene sequence: CDR1 DFQATT, CDR2 SNEGSKA (reference sequence). Trimming at V came to 5 bases and at J to 6 bases, leaving 12 bases not matched to a gene. This CDR3 has 14 amino acids. The CDR3 DNA reads TGCAGTGCTTCTCTTCTCAGGGGGGAGGCTGAAGCTTTCTTT. This translates into CSASLLRGEAEAFF.

V gene TRBV29-1 combines with J gene TRBJ2-1; D uncertain. V was pared by 2 bases and J by 0 bases, with 11 bases between. CDR1 and CDR2 from the germline V gene are SQVTM and ANQGSEA. The CDR3 loop spans 15 amino acids. The CDR3 DNA is TGCAGCGTTGAATTACGCTTGAGCTCCTACAATGAGCAGTTCTTC. This codes for CSVELRLSSYNEQFF.

This chain links TRBV19 with TRBJ2-3, with 8 bases lining up with TRBD1. Germline loops: CDR1 LNHDA, CDR2 SQIVND (reference sequence). This CDR3 region has 13 residues. J gave up 10 bases and V 5 bases, and 8 bases lay outside the gene matches. The CDR3: CASSSGTGNPQYF. CDR3 in DNA: TGTGCCAGTAGTTCCGGGACAGGTAATCCGCAGTATTTT. Variable domain in full (rest from reference TRBV19 and TRBJ2-3): DGGITQSPKYLFRKEGQNVTLSCEQNLNHDAMYWYRQDPGQGLRLIYYSQIVNDFQKGDIAEGYSVSREKKESFPLTVTSAQKNPTAFYLCASSSGTGNPQYFGPGTRLTVL.

A note on this clonotype: At one of its ends the junction is not consistent with the germline gene, which may arise from a read error. The V gene is TRBV20-1, the J gene TRBJ2-7; 8 bases map to TRBD2. CDR3 size: 12 residues. Per germline, CDR1 DFQATT and CDR2 SNEGSKA (reference sequence). The CDR3 sequence is CGALGLASEQYF. CDR3 DNA: TGCGGTGCTCTCGGACTAGCCTCCGAGCAGTACTTC.

Many counts were recorded for this clonotype. The chain has TRBV20-1 and TRBJ1-1; D gene unclear. Trimming stripped 6 bases from V and 2 bases from J, with 16 bases between. The germline V gene encodes CDR1 DFQATT and CDR2 SNEGSKA (reference sequence). The CDR3 spans 14 residues. CDR3 nucleotide sequence: TGCAGTGCCTACTCTCGGACGGGTAACACTGAAGCTTTCTTT. Translating it yields CSAYSRTGNTEAFF.

V and J are TRBV15 and TRBJ2-1; either TRBD1 or TRBD2 may supply D (5 bases each). The CDR3 is 16 amino acids. Trimming took off 0 bases at V and 5 bases at J, with 14 bases between the two ends. Germline values: CDR1 LNHNV, CDR2 YYDKDF (reference sequence). The chain's CDR3 is CATSRESQGPNNEQFF. The CDR3 DNA reads as TGTGCCACCAGCAGAGAATCTCAGGGACCTAACAATGAGCAGTTCTTC.

V gene TRBV3-1 combines with J gene TRBJ2-2, with a weak D call TRBD1 (6 bases). The CDR3 extends over 14 amino acids. With 8 bases removed from V and 5 bases from J, the gap between germline ends came to 15 bases. Germline CDR1 and CDR2: LGHDT and YNNKEL (reference sequence). CDR3: CASAVQGSTGELFF. CDR3 in DNA: TGTGCCAGCGCCGTACAGGGCTCAACCGGGGAGCTGTTTTTT.

Points on this clonotype: Since a much larger clone is just one base distant, this may be a read error. The chain recombines TRBV20-1 with TRBJ1-3; D not certain. The CDR3 contains 13 residues. Germline V gene data show CDR1 as DFQATT and CDR2 as SNEGSKA (reference sequence). The CDR3 loop reads CSALDRSGNTKYF. CDR3 DNA: TGCAGTGCCTTGGACCGCTCTGGAAACACCAAATATTTT.